This T cell receptor (beta chain) was sequenced in a study of CD8 T cells in Susac syndrome. In the study overall: Patients with Susac syndrome who were sequenced included more than five with active disease and 8 or 9 in remission. Patients with Susac syndrome were, at the time of blood collection, therapy-naive, maintained on corticosteroids, or maintained on intravenous immunoglobulin alone.

The RNA input was roughly 0.45 to 1 ug, and it was reverse transcribed with random hexamers. TCRdb re-derived calls from the immunoSEQ multiplex PCR reads in MiXCR, one entry per CDR3 protein. Among some 77,000 distinct CDR3 sequences listed, about 93% were seen once. Peripheral blood CD8+ and CD4+ T cells were profiled by TCR beta sequencing. The ends were cut back, 2 bases at V and 5 bases at J, with 12 bases in the middle. CDR1 is MNHEY and CDR2 is SVGAGI in the germline V gene. The CDR3 has 14 residues. The chain uses TRBV6-5 and TRBJ1-2; a possible D gene is TRBD1 (5 bases). The sample consisted of CD4+ T cells from PBMCs. This receptor was identified in a human donor with Susac syndrome. In nucleotides, the CDR3 is TGTGCCAGCAGTTACGCCGCAGGGAATTATGGCTACACCTTC. Residues: CASSYAAGNYGYTF.